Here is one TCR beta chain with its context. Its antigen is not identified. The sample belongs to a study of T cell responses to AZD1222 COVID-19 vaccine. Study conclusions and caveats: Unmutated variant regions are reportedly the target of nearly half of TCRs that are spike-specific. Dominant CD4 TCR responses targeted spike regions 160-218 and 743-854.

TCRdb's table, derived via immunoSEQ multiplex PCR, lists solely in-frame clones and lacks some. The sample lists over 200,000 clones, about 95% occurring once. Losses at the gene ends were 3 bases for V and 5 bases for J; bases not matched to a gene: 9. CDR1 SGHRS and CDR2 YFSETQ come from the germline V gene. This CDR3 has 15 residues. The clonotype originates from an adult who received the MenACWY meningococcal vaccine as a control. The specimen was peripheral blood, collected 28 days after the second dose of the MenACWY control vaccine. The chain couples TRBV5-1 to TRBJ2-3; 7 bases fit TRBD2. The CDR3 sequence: CASSYGLVFKDTQYF. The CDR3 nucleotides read TGCGCCAGCAGCTACGGACTAGTCTTCAAAGATACGCAGTATTTT. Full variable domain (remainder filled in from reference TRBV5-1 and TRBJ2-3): KAGVTQTPRYLIKTRGQQVTLSCSPISGHRSVSWYQQTPGQGLQFLFEYFSETQRNKGNFPGRFSGRQFSNSRSEMNVSTLELGDSALYLCASSYGLVFKDTQYFGPGTRLTVL.